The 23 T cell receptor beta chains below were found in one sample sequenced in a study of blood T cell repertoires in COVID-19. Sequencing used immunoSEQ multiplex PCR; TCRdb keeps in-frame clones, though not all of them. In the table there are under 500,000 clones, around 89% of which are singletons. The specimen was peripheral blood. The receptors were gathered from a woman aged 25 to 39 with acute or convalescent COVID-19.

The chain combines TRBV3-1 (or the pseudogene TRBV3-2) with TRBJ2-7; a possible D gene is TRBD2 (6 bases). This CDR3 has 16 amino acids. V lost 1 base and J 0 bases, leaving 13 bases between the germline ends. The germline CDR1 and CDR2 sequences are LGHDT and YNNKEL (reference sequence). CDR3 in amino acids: CASSQGGTSISYEQYF. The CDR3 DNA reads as TGTGCCAGCAGCCAAGGCGGGACGTCCATCTCCTACGAGCAGTACTTC.

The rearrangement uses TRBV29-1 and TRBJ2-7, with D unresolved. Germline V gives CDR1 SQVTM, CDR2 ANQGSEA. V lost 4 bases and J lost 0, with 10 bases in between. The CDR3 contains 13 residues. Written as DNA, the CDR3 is TGCAGCGTTGTTGATTACAACTCCTACGAGCAGTACTTC. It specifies CSVVDYNSYEQYF.

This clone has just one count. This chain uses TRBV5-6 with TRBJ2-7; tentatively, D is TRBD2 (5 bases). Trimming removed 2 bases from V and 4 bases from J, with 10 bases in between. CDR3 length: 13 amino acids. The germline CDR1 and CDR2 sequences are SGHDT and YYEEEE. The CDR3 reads CASSFSGSYEQYF. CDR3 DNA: TGTGCCAGCAGCTTCTCGGGGTCGTACGAGCAGTACTTC.

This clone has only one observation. The chain's CDR3 is CASSLGAGTYEQYF. Here the CDR3 DNA reads TGCGCCAGCAGCTTGGGGGCAGGGACCTACGAGCAGTACTTC. J is TRBJ2-7 and V is TRBV5-1, with TRBD1 as a possible D gene (5 bases). V gave up 0 bases and J gave up 2 bases, with 9 bases separating them. Per the germline V gene, CDR1 is SGHRS and CDR2 is YFSETQ. CDR3 length equals 14 residues.

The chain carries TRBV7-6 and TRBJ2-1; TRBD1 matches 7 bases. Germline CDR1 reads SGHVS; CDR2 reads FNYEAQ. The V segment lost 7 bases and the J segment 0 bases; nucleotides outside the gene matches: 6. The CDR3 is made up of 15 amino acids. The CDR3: CASTVAGGSYNEQFF. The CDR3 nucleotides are TGTGCCAGCACCGTAGCAGGGGGCTCCTACAATGAGCAGTTCTTC.

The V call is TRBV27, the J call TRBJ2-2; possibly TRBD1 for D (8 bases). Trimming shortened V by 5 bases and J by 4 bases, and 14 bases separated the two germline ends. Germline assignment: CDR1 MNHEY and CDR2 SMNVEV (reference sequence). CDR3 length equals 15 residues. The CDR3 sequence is CASSNRGGSTGELFF. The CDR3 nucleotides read TGTGCCAGCAGTAACAGGGGGGGGAGCACCGGGGAGCTGTTTTTT.

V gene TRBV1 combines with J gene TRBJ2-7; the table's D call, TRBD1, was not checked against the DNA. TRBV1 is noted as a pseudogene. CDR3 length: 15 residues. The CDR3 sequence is CTSSTRWDRSYEQYF. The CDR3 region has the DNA TGCACCAGCAGCACTCGTTGGGACAGGTCCTACGAGCAGTACTTC.

The CDR3 here is CASSSRGLTSHQETQYF. The CDR3 DNA reads TGTGCCAGCAGTTCCCGGGGTCTGACTAGCCACCAAGAGACCCAGTACTTC. The chain couples TRBV6-2 or TRBV6-3 to TRBJ2-5; TRBD2 matches 7 bases. The V segment lost 4 bases and the J segment 0 bases; nucleotides outside the gene matches: 11. The CDR3 extends over 17 amino acids. The germline V gene has CDR1 MNHEY and CDR2 SVGEGT.

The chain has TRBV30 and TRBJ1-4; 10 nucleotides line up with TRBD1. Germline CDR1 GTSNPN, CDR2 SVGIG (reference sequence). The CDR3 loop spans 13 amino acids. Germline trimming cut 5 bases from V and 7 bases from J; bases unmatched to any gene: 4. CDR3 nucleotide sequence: TGTGCCTGGTGCCGGGACAGGGGTGAAAAACTGTTTTTT. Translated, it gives CAWCRDRGEKLFF. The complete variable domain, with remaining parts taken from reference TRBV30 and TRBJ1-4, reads SQTIHQWPATLVQPVGSPLSLECTVEGTSNPNLYWYRQAAGRGLQLLFYSVGIGQISSEVPQNLSASRPQDRQFILSSKKLLLSDSGFYLCAWCRDRGEKLFFGSGTQLSVL.

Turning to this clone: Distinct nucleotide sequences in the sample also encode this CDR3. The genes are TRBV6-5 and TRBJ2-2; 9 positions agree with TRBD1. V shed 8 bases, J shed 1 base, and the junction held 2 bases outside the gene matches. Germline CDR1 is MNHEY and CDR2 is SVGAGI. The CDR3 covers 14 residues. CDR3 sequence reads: CASRDRENTGELFF. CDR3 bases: TGTGCCAGCCGGGACAGGGAGAACACCGGGGAGCTGTTTTTT.

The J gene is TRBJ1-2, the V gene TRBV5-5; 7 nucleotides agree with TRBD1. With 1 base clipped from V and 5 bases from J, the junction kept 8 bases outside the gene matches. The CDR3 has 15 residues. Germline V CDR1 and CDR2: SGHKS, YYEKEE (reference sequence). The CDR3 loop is CASSLTGTAGYGYTF. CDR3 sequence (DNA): TGTGCCAGCAGCTTGACCGGGACAGCCGGGTATGGCTACACCTTC. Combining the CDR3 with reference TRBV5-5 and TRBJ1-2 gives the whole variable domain DAGVTQSPTHLIKTRGQQVTLRCSPISGHKSVSWYQQVLGQGPQFIFQYYEKEERGRGNFPDRFSARQFPNYSSELNVNALLLGDSALYLCASSLTGTAGYGYTFGSGTRLTVV.

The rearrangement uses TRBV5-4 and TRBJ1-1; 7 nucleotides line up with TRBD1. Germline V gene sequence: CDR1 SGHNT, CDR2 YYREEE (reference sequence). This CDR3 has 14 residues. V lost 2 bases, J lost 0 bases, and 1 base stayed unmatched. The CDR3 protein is CASSFTGVNTEAFF. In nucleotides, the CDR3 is TGTGCCAGCAGCTTTACAGGGGTGAACACTGAAGCTTTCTTT.

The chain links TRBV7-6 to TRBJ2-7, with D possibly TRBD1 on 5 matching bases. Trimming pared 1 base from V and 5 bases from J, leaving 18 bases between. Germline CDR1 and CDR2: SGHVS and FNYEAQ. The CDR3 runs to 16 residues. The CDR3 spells CASSLGWGESTDEQYF. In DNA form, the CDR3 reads TGTGCCAGCAGCTTAGGCTGGGGCGAATCAACCGACGAGCAGTACTTC.

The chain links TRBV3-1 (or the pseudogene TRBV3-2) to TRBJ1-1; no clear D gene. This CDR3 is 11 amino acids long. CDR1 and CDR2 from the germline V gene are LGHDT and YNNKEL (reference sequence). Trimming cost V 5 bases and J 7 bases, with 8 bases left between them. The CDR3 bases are TGTGCCAGCAGCGACCGCGGTGAAGCTTTCTTT. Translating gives CASSDRGEAFF.

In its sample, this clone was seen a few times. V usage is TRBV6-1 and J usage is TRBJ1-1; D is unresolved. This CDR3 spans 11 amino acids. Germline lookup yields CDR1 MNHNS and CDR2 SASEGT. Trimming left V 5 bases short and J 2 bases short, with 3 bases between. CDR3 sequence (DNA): TGTGCCAGCAGTTCAAACACTGAAGCTTTCTTT. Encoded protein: CASSSNTEAFF.

CDR3 nucleotide sequence: TGTGCCAGCAGGCGGGGTAATGAGCAGTTCTTC. Protein: CASRRGNEQFF. The genes are TRBV9 and TRBJ2-1, with D possibly TRBD2 on 6 matching bases. Trimming removed 5 bases at V and 7 bases at J, with 7 bases between. The CDR3 sequence is 11 residues long. The germline V gene encodes CDR1 SGDLS and CDR2 YYNGEE. Drawing the rest from reference TRBV9 and TRBJ2-1, the complete variable domain is DSGVTQTPKHLITATGQRVTLRCSPRSGDLSVYWYQQSLDQGLQFLIQYYNGEERAKGNILERFSAQQFPDLHSELNLSSLELGDSALYFCASRRGNEQFFGPGTRLTVL.

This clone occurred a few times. CDR3 nucleotide sequence: TGCGCCAGCAGCCAAGAGGGTAGCGACGAGCAGTACTTC. This sequence encodes CASSQEGSDEQYF. The chain couples TRBV4-1 to TRBJ2-7; TRBD2 is a possible D gene (5 bases). Per the germline V gene, CDR1 is MGHRA and CDR2 is YSYEKL. The CDR3 loop spans 13 amino acids. V was clipped by 0 bases and J by 5 bases, with 8 bases between them.

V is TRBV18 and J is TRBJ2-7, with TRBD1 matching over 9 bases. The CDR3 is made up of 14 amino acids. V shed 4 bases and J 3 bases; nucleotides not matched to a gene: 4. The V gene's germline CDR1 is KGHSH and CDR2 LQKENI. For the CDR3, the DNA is TGTGCCAGCTCACGAGGACAGGGGATCTACGAGCAGTACTTC. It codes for CASSRGQGIYEQYF. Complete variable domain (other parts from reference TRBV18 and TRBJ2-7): NAGVMQNPRHLVRRRGQEARLRCSPMKGHSHVYWYRQLPEEGLKFMVYLQKENIIDESGMPKERFSAEFPKEGPSILRIQQVVRGDSAAYFCASSRGQGIYEQYFGPGTRLTVT.

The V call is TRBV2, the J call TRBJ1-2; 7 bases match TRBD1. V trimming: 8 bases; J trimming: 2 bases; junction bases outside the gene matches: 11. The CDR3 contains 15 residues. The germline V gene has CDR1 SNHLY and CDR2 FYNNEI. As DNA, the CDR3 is TGTGCCAGCTCACCAGGGGGGAGTTTAAACTATGGCTACACCTTC. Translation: CASSPGGSLNYGYTF.

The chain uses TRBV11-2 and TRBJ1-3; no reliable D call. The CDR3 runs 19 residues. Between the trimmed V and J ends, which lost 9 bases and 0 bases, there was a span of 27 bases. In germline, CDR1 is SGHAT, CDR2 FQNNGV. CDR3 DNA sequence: TGTGCCAGTAGGAGGTGTCTCATTAGCTGTCAGAGCTCTGGAAACACCATATATTTT. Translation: CASRRCLISCQSSGNTIYF.

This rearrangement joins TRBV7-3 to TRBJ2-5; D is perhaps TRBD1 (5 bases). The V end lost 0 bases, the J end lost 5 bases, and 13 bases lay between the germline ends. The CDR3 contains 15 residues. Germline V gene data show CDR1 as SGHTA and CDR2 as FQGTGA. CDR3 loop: CASSLTPSPGETQYF. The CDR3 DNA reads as TGTGCCAGCAGCTTAACCCCTTCACCAGGGGAGACCCAGTACTTC.

The DNA of the CDR3 is TGTGCCAGCAGCAAACAGGGGAATCGGTACGAGCAGTACTTC. This encodes CASSKQGNRYEQYF. J is TRBJ2-7 and V is TRBV7-3; 7 bases agree with TRBD1. In germline, CDR1 is SGHTA, CDR2 FQGTGA. The ends lost 5 bases at V and 4 bases at J; junction bases unmatched: 8. The CDR3 has 14 amino acids.

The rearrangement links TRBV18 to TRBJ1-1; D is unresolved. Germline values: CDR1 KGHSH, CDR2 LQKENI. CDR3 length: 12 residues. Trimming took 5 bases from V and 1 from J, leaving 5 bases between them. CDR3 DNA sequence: TGTGCCAGCTCATGGCAGAACACTGAAGCTTTCTTT. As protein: CASSWQNTEAFF. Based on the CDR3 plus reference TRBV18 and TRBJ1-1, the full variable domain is NAGVMQNPRHLVRRRGQEARLRCSPMKGHSHVYWYRQLPEEGLKFMVYLQKENIIDESGMPKERFSAEFPKEGPSILRIQQVVRGDSAAYFCASSWQNTEAFFGQGTRLTVV.